This T cell receptor beta chain came from a study of CD8+ T cells in alopecia areata. Deletions cut 3 bases from V and 3 bases from J, with 11 bases between. Per germline, CDR1 NNHDY and CDR2 SYVADS. The CDR3 has 14 amino acids. Extraction of RNA preceded its reverse transcription into cDNA, which served as the sequencing template. The table came from immunoSEQ multiplex PCR; TCRdb's copy has only in-frame clones and leaves some out. Reported are roughly 110,000 clones, none seen only once; the ten largest carry 20%. Findings of the study overall: Scalp sample sequencing also detects resident alphabeta T cells of normal skin.

In the case of this clone: The antigen is undetermined. The genes are named according to mouse. The read ends 4 residues early relative to the CDR3; the germline J gene fills the gap.

J is TRBJ2-5 and V is TRBV13-3; TRBD1 is a possible D gene (6 bases). This TCR was sampled from a C3H/HeJ mouse with alopecia areata. Mouse strain MHC haplotype: H2-k. Input material: lesional skin. This CDR3 is CASSARGWQDTQYF. The CDR3 bases that were read are TGTGCCAGCAGTGCCAGGGGTTGGCAAGAC.